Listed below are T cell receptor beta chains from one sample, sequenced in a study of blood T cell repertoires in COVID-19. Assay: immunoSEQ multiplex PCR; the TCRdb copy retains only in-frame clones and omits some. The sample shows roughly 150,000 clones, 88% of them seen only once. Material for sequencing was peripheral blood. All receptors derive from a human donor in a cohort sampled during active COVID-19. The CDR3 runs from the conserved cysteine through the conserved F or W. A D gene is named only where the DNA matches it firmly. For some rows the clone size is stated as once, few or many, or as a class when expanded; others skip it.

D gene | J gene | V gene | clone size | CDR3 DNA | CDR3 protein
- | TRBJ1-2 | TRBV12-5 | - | TGTGCTAGTGGTTTGGTTACCCCACAGGGAAACTATGGCTACACCTTC | CASGLVTPQGNYGYTF
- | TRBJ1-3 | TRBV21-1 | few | TGTGCCAGCAGCAAAGAGACGGAGGATGGAGGAAACACCATATATTTT | CASSKETEDGGNTIYF
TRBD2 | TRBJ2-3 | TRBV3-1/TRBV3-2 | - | TGTGCCAGCAGCCAAGCCCTATTAGCGGGGGGGCCGACAGATACGCAGTATTTT | CASSQALLAGGPTDTQYF
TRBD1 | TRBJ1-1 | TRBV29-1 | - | TGCAGCGTTGTCCGGGACAGGGATACTGAAGCTTTCTTT | CSVVRDRDTEAFF
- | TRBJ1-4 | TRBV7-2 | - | TGTGCCAGCAGCTTTCGGGAGAGTGAAAAACTGTTTTTT | CASSFRESEKLFF
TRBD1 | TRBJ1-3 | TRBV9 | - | TGTGCCAGCAGCGCGCCCCCTGACAGGGCTGGAAACACCATATATTTT | CASSAPPDRAGNTIYF
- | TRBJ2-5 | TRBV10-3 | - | TGTGCCATCAGTGATTCCCCTGACATGATAATCCAAGAGACCCAGTACTTC | CAISDSPDMIIQETQYF
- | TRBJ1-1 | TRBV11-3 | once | TGTGCCAGCAGCGGCAAGTACACTGAAGCTTTCTTT | CASSGKYTEAFF
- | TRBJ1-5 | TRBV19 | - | TGTGCCAGTAGTAAGGGACTCCTCAGGGGCAATCAGCCCCAGCATTTT | CASSKGLLRGNQPQHF
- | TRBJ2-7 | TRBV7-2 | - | TGTGCCAGCAGCTTAGGACTTCTACCCTACGAGCAGTACTTC | CASSLGLLPYEQYF
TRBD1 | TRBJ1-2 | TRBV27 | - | TGTGCCAGCAGTTTATTGGGGACAGGGAAAGGCTACACCTTC | CASSLLGTGKGYTF
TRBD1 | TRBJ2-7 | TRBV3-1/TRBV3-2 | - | TGTGCCAGCAGCCAAAAGTGGGACAGTTTAATCGAGCAGTACTTC | CASSQKWDSLIEQYF
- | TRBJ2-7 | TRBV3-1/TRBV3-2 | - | TGTGCCAGCAGTCCAAGAAGCGGCGTAAAGGGACTCAACTTC | CASSPRSGVKGLNF
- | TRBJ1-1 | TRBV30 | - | TGTGCCTGTGAAACCGGGACACGGTTTTTGTGGACTGAAGCTTTCTTT | CACETGTRFLWTEAFF
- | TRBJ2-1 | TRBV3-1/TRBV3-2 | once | TGTGCCAGCAGCCAAGATTGGCCAAATGAGCAGTTCTTC | CASSQDWPNEQFF
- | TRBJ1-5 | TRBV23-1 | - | TGCGCCAGCAGTCAATCTCATTTAAGGTTGGCAGGCGGCAATCAGCCCCAGCATTTT | CASSQSHLRLAGGNQPQHF
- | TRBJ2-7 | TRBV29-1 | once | TGCAGCGTTGGGCCCCGGGGGATGGCCTACGAGCAGTACTTC | CSVGPRGMAYEQYF
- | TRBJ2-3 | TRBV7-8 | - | TGTGCCAGCAGCTTAGCGTGGAGCTACACAGATACGCAGTATTTT | CASSLAWSYTDTQYF
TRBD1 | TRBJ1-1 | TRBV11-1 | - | TGTGCCAGCAGCTTAAATGAGGGGGCGCTCACTGAAGCTTTCTTT | CASSLNEGALTEAFF
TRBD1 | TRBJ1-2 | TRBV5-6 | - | TGTGCCAGCAGGGTTTGGACAGGGTTGGCCCCCTATGGCTACACCTTC | CASRVWTGLAPYGYTF
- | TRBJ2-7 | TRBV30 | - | TGTGCCGGAGACAGGGGAGGGCTCGAGCAGTACTTC | CAGDRGGLEQYF
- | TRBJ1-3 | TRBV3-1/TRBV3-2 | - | TGTGCCAGCAGCCAAACCCTACAGTTTTTGGGAGTTGAGGAAAACACCATATATTTT | CASSQTLQFLGVEENTIYF
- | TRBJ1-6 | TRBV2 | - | TGTGCCAGCAGTGAACAGGGGCTAAATAATTCACCCCTCCACTTT | CASSEQGLNNSPLHF
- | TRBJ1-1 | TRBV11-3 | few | TGTGCCAGCAGCGTGTCAGGGGCAGGCACTGAAGCTTTCTTT | CASSVSGAGTEAFF
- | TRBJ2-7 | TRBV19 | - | TGTGCCAGTAGTATTTCGGGACACTCCTACGAGCAGTACTTC | CASSISGHSYEQYF
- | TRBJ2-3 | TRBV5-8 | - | TGTGCCAGCAGCTCGGGACAATTTCGAGATACGCAGTATTTT | CASSSGQFRDTQYF
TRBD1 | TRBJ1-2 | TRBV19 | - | TGTGCCAGTAGTATGGCCGACAGGGAGTATGGCTACACCTTC | CASSMADREYGYTF
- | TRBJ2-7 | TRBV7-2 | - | TGTGCCAGCAGCTTAAGCCAGGGGCCGTACGAGCAGTACTTC | CASSLSQGPYEQYF
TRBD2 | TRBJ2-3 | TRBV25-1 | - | TGTGCCAGCAGTGCCCGGGCTAGCGGATACACAGATACGCAGTATTTT | CASSARASGYTDTQYF
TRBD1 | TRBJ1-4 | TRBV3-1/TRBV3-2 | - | TGTGCCAGCAGCCAACTACAAGGGACAGCCGAAAAACTGTTTTTT | CASSQLQGTAEKLFF
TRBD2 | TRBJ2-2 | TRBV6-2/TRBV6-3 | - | TGTGCCAGCAGTTACTCGCCCGGGACTAGCGGCCCCGGGGAGCTGTTTTTT | CASSYSPGTSGPGELFF
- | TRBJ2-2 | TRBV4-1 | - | TGCGCCAGCAGCCTAGGAGGTCAAGTTAACACCGGGGAGCTGTTTTTT | CASSLGGQVNTGELFF
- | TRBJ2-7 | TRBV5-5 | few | TGTGCCAGCAGCTTAGGAGGGACCCTACCCTACGAGCAGTACTTC | CASSLGGTLPYEQYF
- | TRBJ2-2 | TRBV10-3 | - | TGTGCCATCCGCGGGGCCGGGGAGCTGTTTTTT | CAIRGAGELFF
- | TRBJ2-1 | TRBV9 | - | TGTGCCAGCAGCCCAGCCCCCTTACTAGGGCTTGGGAATGAGCAGTTCTTC | CASSPAPLLGLGNEQFF
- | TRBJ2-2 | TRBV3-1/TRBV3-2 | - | TGTGCCAGCAGCTCAGGTCTCGGGGAGCTGTTTTTT | CASSSGLGELFF
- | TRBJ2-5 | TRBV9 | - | TGTGCCAGCAGCAAAGGGGGATCGATGGAGACCCAGTACTTC | CASSKGGSMETQYF
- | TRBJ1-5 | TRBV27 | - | TGTGCCAGCAAAAGTAGAGTCGAGGATCCCCAGCATTTT | CASKSRVEDPQHF
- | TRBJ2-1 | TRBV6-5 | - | TGTGCCAGCAGTCAGGCCGGGGGGCCTAATGAGCAGTTCTTC | CASSQAGGPNEQFF
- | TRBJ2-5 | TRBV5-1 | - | TGCGCCAGCCGCTCCGGAGGGTCAGAGACCCAGTACTTC | CASRSGGSETQYF
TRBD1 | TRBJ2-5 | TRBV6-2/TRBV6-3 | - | TGTGCCAGCAGTTACGGTAGGACAGGGGGCGAGACCCAGTACTTC | CASSYGRTGGETQYF
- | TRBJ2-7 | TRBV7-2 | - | TGTGCCAGCAGCTTACAGAGCGCAGGAGGGTACGAGCAGTACTTC | CASSLQSAGGYEQYF
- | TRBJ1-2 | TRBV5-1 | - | TGCGCCAGCAGCAGAAGTACAGGGCCACTCTATGGCTACACCTTC | CASSRSTGPLYGYTF
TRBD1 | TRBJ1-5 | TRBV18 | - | TGTGCCAGCTCTGCGGGGAGACGGGGACAGGGGAGCAATCAGCCCCAGCATTTT | CASSAGRRGQGSNQPQHF
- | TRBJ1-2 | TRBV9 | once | TGTGCCAGCAGCCCCGAGCAGGGTGGTGGCTATGGCTACACCTTC | CASSPEQGGGYGYTF
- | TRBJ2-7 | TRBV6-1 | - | TGTGCCAGCAGTGAAGAACAGCTGTACGAGCAGTACTTC | CASSEEQLYEQYF
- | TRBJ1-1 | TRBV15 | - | TGTGCCACCAGCCCCCAGGGGAGGGCTGAAGCTTTCTTT | CATSPQGRAEAFF
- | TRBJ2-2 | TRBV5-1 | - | TGCGCCAGCAGCCCGAGGTGGGACACCGGGGAGCTGTTTTTT | CASSPRWDTGELFF
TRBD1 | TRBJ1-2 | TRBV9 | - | TGTGCCAGCAATCGAGGACAGGGGAGCTATGGCTACACCTTC | CASNRGQGSYGYTF
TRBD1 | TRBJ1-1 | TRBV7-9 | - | TGTGCCAGCAGCTTAGGGGGACAGCCGAACACTGAAGCTTTCTTT | CASSLGGQPNTEAFF
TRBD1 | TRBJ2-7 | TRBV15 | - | TGTGCCACCAGCAGAGATCAGGGGGACCCCTACGAGCAGTACTTC | CATSRDQGDPYEQYF
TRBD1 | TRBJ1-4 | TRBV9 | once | TGTGCCAGCAGCCTAAGAGACAGGGAGCCCAGGGCCAATGAAAAACTGTTTTTT | CASSLRDREPRANEKLFF
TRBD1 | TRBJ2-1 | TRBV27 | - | TGTGCCAGCAGTTTACATGCTCCGGGACAGGGGATCGACGAGCAGTTCTTC | CASSLHAPGQGIDEQFF
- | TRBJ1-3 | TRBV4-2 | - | TGTGCCAGCAGCCAAGTAAAGTGGGAGGCGCCCTACTCTGGAAACACCATATATTTT | CASSQVKWEAPYSGNTIYF
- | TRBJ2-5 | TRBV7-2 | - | TGTGCCAGCACCCATGACAGGAGTCAAGAGACCCAGTACTTC | CASTHDRSQETQYF
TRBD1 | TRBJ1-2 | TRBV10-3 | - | TGTGCCATCAGATCCGACAGGGACCTCAATGGCTACACCTTC | CAIRSDRDLNGYTF
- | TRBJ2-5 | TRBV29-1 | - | TGCAGCGTTTACAGGGCAGATCCCAGAGAGACCCAGTACTTC | CSVYRADPRETQYF
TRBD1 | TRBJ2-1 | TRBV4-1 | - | TGCGCCAGCAGCCGGACAGGGATAATCGGGAATGAGCAGTTCTTC | CASSRTGIIGNEQFF
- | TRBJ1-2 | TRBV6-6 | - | TGTGCCAGCACTGGGAGGCTTGGTGGCTACACCTTC | CASTGRLGGYTF